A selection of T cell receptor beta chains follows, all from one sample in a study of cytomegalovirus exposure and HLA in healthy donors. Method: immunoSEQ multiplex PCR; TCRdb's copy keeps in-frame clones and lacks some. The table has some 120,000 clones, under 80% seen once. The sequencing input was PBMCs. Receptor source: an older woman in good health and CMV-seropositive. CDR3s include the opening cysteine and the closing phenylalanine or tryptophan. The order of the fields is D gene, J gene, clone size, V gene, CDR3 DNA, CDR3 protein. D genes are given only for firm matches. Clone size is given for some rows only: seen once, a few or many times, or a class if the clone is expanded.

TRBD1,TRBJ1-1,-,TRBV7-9,TGTGCCAGCAGTGCGGGACAGGGTTTGACTGAAGCTTTCTTT,CASSAGQGLTEAFF
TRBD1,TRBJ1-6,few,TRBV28,TGTGCCAGCTTCCGGGACAGCCACGGTTCACCCCTCCACTTT,CASFRDSHGSPLHF
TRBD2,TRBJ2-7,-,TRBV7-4,TGTGCCAGCAGCCAAAGCCACCCCCAGCGGGGGCCCCCCTACGAGCAGTACTTC,CASSQSHPQRGPPYEQYF
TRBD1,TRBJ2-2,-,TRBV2,TGTGCCAGCAGTGTCACAGGGGCGGACACCGGGGAGCTGTTTTTT,CASSVTGADTGELFF
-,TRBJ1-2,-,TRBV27,TGTGCCAGCAGTTTATCCACAGTGTTGGCTCCGCTCTATGGCTACACCTTC,CASSLSTVLAPLYGYTF
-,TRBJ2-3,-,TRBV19,TGTGCCAGTAGTATGACTACAGATACGCAGTATTTT,CASSMTTDTQYF
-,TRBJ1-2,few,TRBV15,TGTGCCACCAGCAGAGGCCTACCGGGGTCCTATGGCTACACCTTC,CATSRGLPGSYGYTF
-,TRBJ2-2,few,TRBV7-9,TGTGCCAGCAGCCGCGCTAGGGACATGATTCCCGGGGAGCTGTTTTTT,CASSRARDMIPGELFF
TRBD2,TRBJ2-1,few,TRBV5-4,TGTGCCAGCAGCGGGGGGGGGACTAGCGGGATCCACGAGCAGTTCTTC,CASSGGGTSGIHEQFF
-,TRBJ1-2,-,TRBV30,TGTGCCTGGAGGAGAGGCATCTATGGCTACACCTTC,CAWRRGIYGYTF
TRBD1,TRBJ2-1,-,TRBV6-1,TGTGCCAGCAGTGTGCTACCGGGACAGGGGTACAATGAGCAGTTCTTC,CASSVLPGQGYNEQFF
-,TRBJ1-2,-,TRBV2,TGTGCCAGCAGCGCCCCCGGACAGAACTATGGCTACACCTTC,CASSAPGQNYGYTF
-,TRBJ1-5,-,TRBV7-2,TGTGCCAGCAGCCCGAACCAGGGATATCAGCCCCAGCATTTT,CASSPNQGYQPQHF
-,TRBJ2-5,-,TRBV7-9,TGTGCCAGCAGCTATCAGGAGACCCAGTACTTC,CASSYQETQYF
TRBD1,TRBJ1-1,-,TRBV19,TGTGCCAGTAGTCCTAGGGGACAGGGGGCGACTGAAGCTTTCTTT,CASSPRGQGATEAFF
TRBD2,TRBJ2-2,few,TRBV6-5,TGTGCCAGCAGAGGGACTAGCGGGGGAATCGGGGAGCTGTTTTTT,CASRGTSGGIGELFF
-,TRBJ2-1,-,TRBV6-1,TGTGCCAGTCAGCTAGCGAAAACCCTAGATGAGCAGTTCTTC,CASQLAKTLDEQFF
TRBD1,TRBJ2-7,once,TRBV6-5,TGTGCCAGCAGTTTCAGGGACAGCGCACCCTACGAGCAGTACTTC,CASSFRDSAPYEQYF
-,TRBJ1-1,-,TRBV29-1,TGCAGCGTTGAAATGGCAGGGTCTGAAGCTTTCTTT,CSVEMAGSEAFF
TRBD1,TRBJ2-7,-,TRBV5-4,TGTGCCAGCAGCCTGGGTCTGGACAGGGTTGGCAGGCAGTACTTC,CASSLGLDRVGRQYF
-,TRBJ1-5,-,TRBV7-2,TGTGCCAGCAGCTTAGGAGGAGGACAGCATCAGCCCCAGCATTTT,CASSLGGGQHQPQHF
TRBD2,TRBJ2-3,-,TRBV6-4,TGTGCCAGCAGTGACCCTAGCGGGAGGGCCACAGATACGCAGTATTTT,CASSDPSGRATDTQYF
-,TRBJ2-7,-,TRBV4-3,TGCGCCAGCAGCCAAGTTTTGGCAGGGGGGCCCTACGAGCAGTACTTC,CASSQVLAGGPYEQYF
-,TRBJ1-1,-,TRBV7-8,TGTGCCAGCAGCTTAGGTACTGGGCACACTGAAGCTTTCTTT,CASSLGTGHTEAFF
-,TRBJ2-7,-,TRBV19,TGTGCCAGTAGTGCCGGACTTACGAGCTCCTACGAGCAGTACTTC,CASSAGLTSSYEQYF
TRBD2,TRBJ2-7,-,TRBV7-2,TGTGCCAGCAGCTCCCGTAGCGGGGGGACCTACGAGCAGTACTTC,CASSSRSGGTYEQYF
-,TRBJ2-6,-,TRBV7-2,TGTGCCAGCAGCTCAGGCAGTCCCGTCTCTGGGGCCAACGTCCTGACTTTC,CASSSGSPVSGANVLTF
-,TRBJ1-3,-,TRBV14,TGTGCCAGCATCTCCAACCCGGGACATGGTAACACCATATATTTT,CASISNPGHGNTIYF
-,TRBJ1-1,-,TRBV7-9,TGTGCCAGCAGCTTATGGTCGGGCACTGAAGCTTTCTTT,CASSLWSGTEAFF
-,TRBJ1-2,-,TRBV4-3,TGCGCCAGCAGCCAAGAATTAAGGACAGATTATGGCTACACCTTC,CASSQELRTDYGYTF
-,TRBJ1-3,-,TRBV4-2,TGTGCCAGCAGATCCGCGGGAGGGAATGGAAACACCATATATTTT,CASRSAGGNGNTIYF
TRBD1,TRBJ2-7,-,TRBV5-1,TGCGCCAGCAGCTTACAGGGGGCTGAGGAGCAGTACTTC,CASSLQGAEEQYF
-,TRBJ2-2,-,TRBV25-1,TGTGCCAGCAGTGAAATTGAACTAAACACCGGGGAGCTGTTTTTT,CASSEIELNTGELFF
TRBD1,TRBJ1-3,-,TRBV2,TGTGCCAGCAGACTCGACAGGGTGTTTGGAAACACCATATATTTT,CASRLDRVFGNTIYF
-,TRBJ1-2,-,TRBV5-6,TGTGCCAGCAGCTCCACGGCGGCTGGCTATGGCTACACCTTC,CASSSTAAGYGYTF
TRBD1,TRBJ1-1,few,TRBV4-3,TGCGCCAGCAGCCGGGACAGTAGCATGAACACTGAAGCTTTCTTT,CASSRDSSMNTEAFF
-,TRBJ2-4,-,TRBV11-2,TGTGCCAGCAGCCCTACAGGGGGGGTAGCCAAAAACATTCAGTACTTC,CASSPTGGVAKNIQYF
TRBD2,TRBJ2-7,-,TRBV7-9,TGTGCCAGCAGCCTAGCTACCGGGACTAATTACGAGCAGTACTTC,CASSLATGTNYEQYF
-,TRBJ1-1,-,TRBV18,TGTGCCAGCTCGCCCATCGGACAGATGAACACTGAAGCTTTCTTT,CASSPIGQMNTEAFF
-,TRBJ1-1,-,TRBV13,TGTGCCAGCAGCTTAAGAGTGAACACTGAAGCTTTCTTT,CASSLRVNTEAFF
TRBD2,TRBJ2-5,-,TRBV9,TGTGCCAGCAGCGTAGAGGGACTAGCGGCGGGCCAAGAGACCCAGTACTTC,CASSVEGLAAGQETQYF
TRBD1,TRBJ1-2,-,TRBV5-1,TGCGCCAGCAGCCTGACAGGGGGCGCCGGCTATGGCTACACCTTC,CASSLTGGAGYGYTF
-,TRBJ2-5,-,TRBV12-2,TGTGCAAGTCGCATTCCTCAGGGGGCATGCTGGGAGACCCAGTACTTC,CASRIPQGACWETQYF
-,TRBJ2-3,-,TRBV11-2,TGTGCCAGCAGCGACTGGGGGCGGAACACAGATACGCAGTATTTT,CASSDWGRNTDTQYF
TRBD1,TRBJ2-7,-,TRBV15,TGTGCCACCAGCAGAGGGCACAGGGGGAGCTCCTACGAGCAGTACTTC,CATSRGHRGSSYEQYF
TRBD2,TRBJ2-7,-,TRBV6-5,TGTGCCAGCAGACCCTTGGCGGGAGGGTCCTACGAGCAGTACTTC,CASRPLAGGSYEQYF
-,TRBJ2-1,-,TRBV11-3,TGTGCCAGCAGCTTAGGGAGGGTCACTTACAATGAGCAGTTCTTC,CASSLGRVTYNEQFF
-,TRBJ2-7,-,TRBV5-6,TGTGCCAGCAACCGGGACTGGAGCTCCTACGAGCAGTACTTC,CASNRDWSSYEQYF
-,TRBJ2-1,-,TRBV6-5,TGTGCCAGCAGAGGGACTTTGGATGAGCAGTTCTTC,CASRGTLDEQFF
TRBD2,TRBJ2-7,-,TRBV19,TGTGCCAGTAGTATAGGGCCCCGGGGGGTCTACGGGCAGTACTTC,CASSIGPRGVYGQYF
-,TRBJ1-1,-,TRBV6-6,TGTGCCAGCAGTTGGGACAAGGGGGTTCTCGCTGAAGCTTTCTTT,CASSWDKGVLAEAFF